This T cell receptor beta chain appears in the sequencing data of a study of T-cell memory formation after mild COVID-19. In this sample, this clonotype turned up a few times. Germline values: CDR1 SGHNT, CDR2 YENEEA. V lost 7 bases and J lost 3, with 17 bases in between. The CDR3 has 15 amino acids. From the 5' RACE reads, TCRdb called clonotypes with MiXCR, one entry per CDR3 protein. The data show around 250,000 distinct CDR3 sequences, with about a sixth seen just once and roughly 20% held by the top ten. The receptor was derived from a man aged 18 to 30 who had mild COVID-19 (a few samples of this study predate the infection). Cell type and time point are not known. This rearrangement joins TRBV11-3 to TRBJ2-3, with D perhaps matching TRBD1 or TRBD2 (5 bases each). The sample consisted of PBMCs or a T cell subset sorted from them (not recorded which). CDR3 in amino acids: CASILPGKGTDTQYF. DNA for the CDR3: TGTGCCAGCATTCTGCCGGGGAAGGGGACAGATACGCAGTATTTT. Using reference TRBV11-3 and TRBJ2-3 for the parts outside the CDR3, the full variable domain is EAGVVQSPRYKIIEKKQPVAFWCNPISGHNTLYWYLQNLGQGPELLIRYENEEAVDDSQLPKDRFSAERLKGVDSTLKIQPAELGDSAVYLCASILPGKGTDTQYFGPGTRLTVL.